These 12 T cell receptor beta chains originate from one sample sequenced in a study of cytomegalovirus exposure and HLA in healthy donors. A multiplex PCR was run with 60 Vbeta primers and 13 Jbeta primers. The method was immunoSEQ multiplex PCR; TCRdb's version includes in-frame clones alone and lacks a portion of them. The data hold fewer than 250,000 clones, with over 60% observed a single time. Input material: PBMCs. Every receptor here comes from a man younger than 30 in good health and CMV-seronegative.

This clone appeared a few times. V gene TRBV4-1 combines with J gene TRBJ1-5; D is unresolved. The CDR3 sequence is 14 residues long. The V and J ends lost 2 bases and 2 bases respectively, with 7 bases between them. CDR1 and CDR2 from the germline V gene are MGHRA and YSYEKL. The CDR3 spells CASSQSVGNQPQHF. CDR3 DNA sequence: TGCGCCAGCAGCCAATCAGTGGGCAATCAGCCCCAGCATTTT.

This clone has only one observation. The gene calls are TRBV9 and TRBJ2-7; TRBD1 matches 9 bases. Germline V CDR1 and CDR2: SGDLS, YYNGEE. There are 16 residues in the CDR3. Unmatched junction bases numbered 9, after V lost 4 bases and J lost 1 base. In DNA form, the CDR3 reads TGTGCCAGCAGCCCGCGGACAGGGGCCCCATCCTACGAGCAGTACTTC. Protein: CASSPRTGAPSYEQYF. The full variable domain, completed using reference TRBV9 and TRBJ2-7, is DSGVTQTPKHLITATGQRVTLRCSPRSGDLSVYWYQQSLDQGLQFLIQYYNGEERAKGNILERFSAQQFPDLHSELNLSSLELGDSALYFCASSPRTGAPSYEQYFGPGTRLTVT.

The gene calls are TRBV29-1 and TRBJ1-2, with D perhaps matching TRBD1 (5 bases). CDR3 length: 13 amino acids. Trimming left V 3 bases short and J 8 bases short, with 16 bases between. Looked up from germline, CDR1 is SQVTM and CDR2 is ANQGSEA. CDR3 DNA: TGCAGCGTTGATTCAAAACAGGTGGAAGGCTACACCTTC. It codes for CSVDSKQVEGYTF.

V gene TRBV9 combines with J gene TRBJ2-1; a possible D gene is TRBD2 (6 bases). Trimming pared 1 base from V and 5 bases from J, leaving 13 bases between. CDR1 is SGDLS, CDR2 YYNGEE, per germline. The CDR3 covers 15 residues. The CDR3 coding sequence is TGTGCCAGCAGCGTAAGGAGGGGCCCCCACAATGAGCAGTTCTTC. Translation: CASSVRRGPHNEQFF.

This rearrangement joins TRBV11-2 to TRBJ1-4, with 7 bases identical to TRBD1. The germline V gene has CDR1 SGHAT and CDR2 FQNNGV. V lost 5 bases to trimming and J lost 5 bases; unmatched junction nucleotides: 2. The CDR3 spans 13 residues. This CDR3 is CASSQDRNEKLFF. The CDR3 DNA reads TGTGCCAGCAGCCAGGACAGGAATGAAAAACTGTTTTTT.

The rearrangement links TRBV19 to TRBJ1-1; D remains ambiguous. Per the germline V gene, CDR1 is LNHDA and CDR2 is SQIVND (reference sequence). The V gene lost 2 bases and the J gene lost 1 base, with 5 bases spanning the gap. The CDR3 covers 13 residues. CDR3: CASSIWQNTEAFF. The CDR3 nucleotides are TGTGCCAGTAGTATATGGCAGAACACTGAAGCTTTCTTT.

V is TRBV27 and J is TRBJ1-1, with TRBD1 as a possible D gene (5 bases). CDR1 and CDR2 from the germline V gene are MNHEY and SMNVEV (reference sequence). V was clipped by 1 base and J by 3 bases, with 9 bases between them. This CDR3 comprises 14 residues. CDR3 bases: TGTGCCAGCAGTTTATTCGGGGGGTACACTGAAGCTTTCTTT. This encodes CASSLFGGYTEAFF.

The chain uses TRBV2 and TRBJ2-7, with D perhaps matching TRBD1 (6 bases). V gave up 6 bases and J gave up 7 bases, with 7 bases separating them. CDR1 is SNHLY, CDR2 FYNNEI, per germline. CDR3 length: 10 amino acids. The CDR3 bases are TGTGCCAGCAGAGGACAGGAGCAGTACTTC. It encodes CASRGQEQYF.

The chain has TRBV7-2 and TRBJ2-7; 8 nucleotides agree with TRBD2. The CDR3 covers 15 residues. Germline lookup yields CDR1 SGHTA and CDR2 FQGNSA. The V gene end was trimmed by 4 bases and the J gene end by 7 bases; junction bases not matched to a gene: 12. CDR3 protein: CASSSSRLAISEQYF. As DNA, the CDR3 is TGTGCCAGCAGCTCTTCGCGACTAGCGATCAGTGAGCAGTACTTC. The whole variable domain, filled in from reference TRBV7-2 and TRBJ2-7, reads GAGVSQSPSNKVTEKGKDVELRCDPISGHTALYWYRQSLGQGLEFLIYFQGNSAPDKSGLPSDRFSAERTGGSVSTLTIQRTQQEDSAVYLCASSSSRLAISEQYFGPGTRLTVT.

The chain carries TRBV5-6 and TRBJ2-3; TRBD1 matches at 8 bases. Germline V gives CDR1 SGHDT, CDR2 YYEEEE. V shed 4 bases and J 1 base; nucleotides not matched to a gene: 5. The CDR3 has 15 amino acids. This chain's CDR3 is CASSALDRGTDTQYF. For the CDR3, the DNA is TGTGCCAGCAGCGCGTTGGACAGGGGCACAGATACGCAGTATTTT.

The chain has TRBV9 and TRBJ2-1; tentative D call: TRBD1 (5 bases). Germline CDR1 and CDR2: SGDLS and YYNGEE. V shed 0 bases and J shed 8 bases, with 15 bases lying between them. There are 15 residues in the CDR3. For the CDR3, the DNA is TGTGCCAGCAGCGTAGCAGGGTATTCTCAGGATGAGCAGTTCTTC. This codes for CASSVAGYSQDEQFF.

For the CDR3, the DNA is TGTGCCAGCAGTGATGACTGGACAGCCAGCCCGTGGACCTTC. It specifies CASSDDWTASPWTF. The chain employs TRBV2 and TRBJ1-2, with D possibly being TRBD1 (6 bases). The CDR3 runs 14 residues. Germline V gene lookup returns CDR1 SNHLY and CDR2 FYNNEI. V gave up 3 bases and J gave up 14 bases, with 22 bases separating them.